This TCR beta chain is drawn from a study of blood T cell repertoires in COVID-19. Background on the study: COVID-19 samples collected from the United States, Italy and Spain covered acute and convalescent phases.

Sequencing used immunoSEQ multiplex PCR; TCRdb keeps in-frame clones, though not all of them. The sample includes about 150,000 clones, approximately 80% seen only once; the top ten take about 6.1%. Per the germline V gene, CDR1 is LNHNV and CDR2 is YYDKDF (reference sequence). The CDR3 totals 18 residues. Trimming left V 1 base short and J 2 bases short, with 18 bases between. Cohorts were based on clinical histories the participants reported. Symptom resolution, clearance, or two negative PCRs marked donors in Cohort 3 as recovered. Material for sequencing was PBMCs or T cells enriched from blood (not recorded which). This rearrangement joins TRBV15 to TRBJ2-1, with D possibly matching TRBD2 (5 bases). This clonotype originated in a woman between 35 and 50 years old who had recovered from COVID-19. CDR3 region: CATSRAALTTSTYNEQFF. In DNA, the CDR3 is TGTGCCACCAGCAGAGCCGCCTTGACTACCAGTACCTACAATGAGCAGTTCTTC.